The rows below give T cell receptor beta chains drawn from one sample of a study of blood T cell repertoires in COVID-19. Method: immunoSEQ multiplex PCR; TCRdb's copy keeps in-frame clones and lacks some. Among some 48,000 clones, roughly 90% were seen once, and the ten largest hold 2.2%. The sequenced sample consisted of peripheral blood. These receptors all stem from a human donor in a cohort sampled during active COVID-19. The conserved cysteine and the conserved F or W are not part of the CDR3 here.

j_call,cdr3_length,v_call,cdr3_aa
TRBJ1-1,13,TRBV4-1,ASSQGRGRKTEAF
TRBJ2-5,13,TRBV19,ASSIGTGYEETQY
TRBJ1-5,16,TRBV18,ASSRDRGANGLNQPQH
TRBJ1-1,12,TRBV6-6,ASSYSRGGTEAF
TRBJ1-6,13,TRBV18,ASSPPTGMYSPLH
TRBJ2-5,14,TRBV7-9,ASSFLEGDRVETQY
TRBJ1-3,13,TRBV20-1,SASPGGRSGNTIY
TRBJ2-7,13,TRBV6-1,ASSDRTSGSYEQY
TRBJ2-1,15,TRBV7-2,ASSLALILAEYNEQF
TRBJ2-7,13,TRBV7-3,ASSERTDELYEQY
TRBJ2-7,14,TRBV7-9,ASSLIGGNQSYEQY
TRBJ2-7,10,TRBV14,ASSQGGSRRD
TRBJ2-1,13,TRBV7-3,ASSLGTSPYNEQF
TRBJ1-1,11,TRBV7-9,ASSLVAQTEAF
TRBJ2-7,19,TRBV24-1,ATSVARGSSGSRHEGYEQY
TRBJ1-5,13,TRBV4-3,ASSQDPGFNQPQH
TRBJ2-1,13,TRBV7-2,ASSLVWGSYNEQF
TRBJ1-4,12,TRBV7-2,ASTPTENNEKLF
TRBJ2-7,13,TRBV7-6,ASSSRTGGAYEQY
TRBJ2-7,12,TRBV28,ASSFGANHYEQY
TRBJ2-7,12,TRBV7-8,ASSLGVAVAEQY
TRBJ2-1,10,TRBV7-9,ASSYGVDEQF
TRBJ1-2,15,TRBV5-1,ASSFAVGRLSNYGYT
TRBJ2-1,12,TRBV4-2,ASSQVGQDNEQF
TRBJ1-6,10,TRBV27,ASSFPYSPLH
TRBJ2-1,10,TRBV3-1/TRBV3-2,ASSRTGNEQF
TRBJ2-5,14,TRBV7-6,ASSPPLGLPQETQY
TRBJ1-5,12,TRBV4-3,ASSQAGGGQPQH
TRBJ2-5,17,TRBV11-2,ASSSPHSPGTSFGETQY
TRBJ1-5,13,TRBV2,ASSDVQGEGQPQH
TRBJ1-1,11,TRBV7-2,ASQAYPLTEAF
TRBJ2-5,12,TRBV5-6,ASSDGASGETQY
TRBJ2-2,12,TRBV14,ASSSREGTGELF
TRBJ2-7,17,TRBV24-1,ATSDCVKGLAGSKYEQY
TRBJ2-7,15,TRBV5-1,ASSSPARTGKTYEQY
TRBJ1-1,14,TRBV27,ASISDRGLRNTEAF
TRBJ2-6,14,TRBV9,ASSAPGNSGANVLT
TRBJ2-5,11,TRBV4-2,ASSQAGWETQY
TRBJ1-2,11,TRBV7-8,ASSLAGGYGYT
TRBJ1-1,13,TRBV10-2,ASTHNGQEGTEAF
TRBJ1-5,12,TRBV7-2,ASSQGGQGQPQH
TRBJ2-6,15,TRBV5-6,ASSWGTGTPGANVLT
TRBJ1-2,14,TRBV7-8,ASSLVAGEFNYGYT
TRBJ2-1,11,TRBV24-1,ATSAQGGNEQF
TRBJ1-1,12,TRBV18,ASYGGLQNTEAF
TRBJ2-1,13,TRBV14,ASSQPTSGYNEQF
TRBJ2-7,12,TRBV27,ASKKTVTSYEQY
TRBJ1-1,13,TRBV6-6,ASSRRTGLDTEAF